Included here is one TCR beta chain sequence, with context. The source of the sample is a study of blood T cell repertoires in COVID-19. About the research overall: The United States, Italy and Spain provided the acute and convalescent COVID-19 samples.

This CDR3 region has 13 residues. Germline values: CDR1 SGHTA, CDR2 FQGNSA. V lost 4 bases, J lost 8 bases, and 14 bases lay in between. How the authors handled the data: Scientists estimated how many nucleated cells there were by amplifying reference gene primers. Method: immunoSEQ multiplex PCR; TCRdb's copy keeps in-frame clones and lacks some. For V, J and clone size, that table is used; D and trimming come from the DNA. This table has approximately 230,000 clones, roughly three quarters appearing once. Input material: peripheral blood. This receptor was taken from a woman aged 40 to 50 with active or convalescent COVID-19. The chain combines TRBV7-2 with TRBJ1-2; D ambiguous. This CDR3 is CASSSLPGGGYTF. Here the CDR3 DNA reads TGTGCCAGCAGCTCTTTGCCAGGCGGGGGCTACACCTTC.